This T cell receptor beta chain was recorded in a study of cytomegalovirus exposure and HLA in healthy donors. Primers included in the PCR were 60 Vbeta and 13 Jbeta primers. The assay was immunoSEQ multiplex PCR, and TCRdb's table has in-frame clones only and misses some. The repertoire consists of 150,000 to 200,000 clones, with approximately 79% occurring once and the leading ten covering about 2.3%. With V trimmed by 5 bases and J by 2 bases, 3 bases remained unmatched. This CDR3 has 14 residues. CDR1 and CDR2 from the germline V gene are MNHNS and SASEGT. This chain connects TRBV6-1 to TRBJ2-3, with 8 bases lining up with TRBD1. Sequences were obtained from PBMCs. This TCR derives from a male donor in good health and CMV-seronegative. The CDR3 region is CASSMDRDTDTQYF. CDR3 DNA: TGTGCCAGCAGTATGGACAGGGACACAGATACGCAGTATTTT.